The 10 T cell receptor beta chains presented below share a single source sample, sequenced in a study of cytomegalovirus exposure and HLA in healthy donors. With 60 Vbeta and 13 Jbeta primers, the PCR was carried out. Some clones are missing from TCRdb's copy, which holds only in-frame ones; the method was immunoSEQ multiplex PCR. The sample consists of 100,000 to 150,000 clones, roughly three quarters of them appearing once. Input material: PBMCs. All receptors come from a woman between 18 and 29 years old in good health and CMV-seronegative.

The table lists this clone with a few counts. This chain connects TRBV7-9 to TRBJ1-2; maybe TRBD1 (6 bases). Looked up from germline, CDR1 is SEHNR and CDR2 is FQNEAQ (reference sequence). The length of the CDR3 is 14 residues. V was pared by 7 bases and J by 7 bases, with 19 bases between. In nucleotides, the CDR3 is TGTGCCAGCACCCCCCAGGGGATTGGCCTTGGCTACACCTTC. It encodes CASTPQGIGLGYTF.

The J gene is TRBJ1-2, the V gene TRBV4-2, with a tentative D call TRBD1 (5 bases). There are 14 residues in the CDR3. Germline loops: CDR1 LGHNA, CDR2 YNFKEQ. V was pared by 1 base and J by 3 bases, with 9 bases between. CDR3 nucleotides: TGTGCCAGCAGCCAAGCGGGGGGGGACTATGGCTACACCTTC. Translating gives CASSQAGGDYGYTF.

The count of this clone is one. V usage is TRBV10-3 and J usage is TRBJ2-7; D remains ambiguous. Germline CDR1 ENHRY, CDR2 SYGVKD. V was cut by 3 bases and J by 6 bases, with 9 bases left in between. CDR3 length equals 12 residues. Here the CDR3 reads CAISDLVPEQYF. The CDR3 bases are TGTGCCATCAGTGACTTAGTACCCGAGCAGTACTTC.

The genes are TRBV2 and TRBJ1-1; a possible D gene is TRBD1 (5 bases). The CDR3 extends over 16 amino acids. Per the germline V gene, CDR1 is SNHLY and CDR2 is FYNNEI. V was cut by 11 bases and J by 2 bases, with 24 bases left in between. CDR3 residues: CALWDFRREPNTEAFF. In nucleotides, the CDR3 is TGTGCCTTGTGGGACTTCAGGAGGGAGCCAAACACTGAAGCTTTCTTT.

This clone was observed a single time. The chain employs TRBV19 and TRBJ2-1; 10 positions match TRBD2. This CDR3 region has 13 residues. Per the germline V gene, CDR1 is LNHDA and CDR2 is SQIVND (reference sequence). J lost 6 bases, V lost 7 bases, and 3 bases had no gene match. In DNA form, the CDR3 reads TGTGCCAGTACTAGCGGGAGCAGCAATGAGCAGTTCTTC. It codes for CASTSGSSNEQFF.

The V and J genes are TRBV6-6 and TRBJ2-3; tentatively, D is TRBD2 (6 bases). Trimming pared 10 bases from V and 0 bases from J, leaving 11 bases between. This CDR3 contains 13 residues. Looked up from germline, CDR1 is MNHNY and CDR2 is SVGAGI (reference sequence). The CDR3 DNA is TGTGCCACCGTTCGGGGGAGCACAGATACGCAGTATTTT. Residues: CATVRGSTDTQYF.

This clone showed up many times. The chain uses TRBV6-1 and TRBJ1-5; no reliable D call. Germline-derived CDR1 and CDR2 are MNHNS and SASEGT. This CDR3 has 14 residues. The V gene lost 0 bases and the J gene lost 4 bases, with 7 bases spanning the gap. The CDR3 sequence: CASSEATGNQPQHF. CDR3 nucleotide sequence: TGTGCCAGCAGTGAAGCGACCGGGAATCAGCCCCAGCATTTT.

The chain joins TRBV6-5 to TRBJ1-1, with a possible D match to TRBD1 (5 bases). Germline V gene data show CDR1 as MNHEY and CDR2 as SVGAGI. Trimming removed 0 bases from V and 1 base from J, with 9 bases in between. CDR3 length: 15 residues. CDR3 DNA sequence: TGTGCCAGCAGTTACTCCGGGGGGACGAACACTGAAGCTTTCTTT. Encoded protein: CASSYSGGTNTEAFF.

The V gene is TRBV5-4, the J gene TRBJ2-7; 7 bases fit TRBD1. The CDR3 is made up of 13 amino acids. CDR1 and CDR2 from the germline V gene are SGHNT and YYREEE (reference sequence). The J segment lost 3 bases and the V segment lost 3 bases, leaving 3 bases of the junction unmatched. DNA for the CDR3: TGTGCCAGCAGCTCCGGGACAGACTACGAGCAGTACTTC. The encoded protein is CASSSGTDYEQYF.

The rearrangement uses TRBV6-1 and TRBJ1-2; no firm D call. Germline CDR1 MNHNS, CDR2 SASEGT. This CDR3 contains 12 residues. V dropped 0 bases and J dropped 5 bases, with 4 bases sitting between them. CDR3 DNA sequence: TGTGCCAGCAGTGAAGCACAGTATGGCTACACCTTC. Amino acids: CASSEAQYGYTF.